Listed below are T cell receptor beta chains from one sample, sequenced in a study of spatial heterogeneity in lung cancer. TCRdb re-analysed the 5' RACE reads in MiXCR, keeping a single row per CDR3 protein. The sample yields about 3,700 distinct CDR3 sequences, roughly 5.3% seen once. The material sequenced was lung tumor tissue, taken at surgery. The receptors come from a female donor with early-stage non-small cell lung cancer. Both conserved end residues are part of each CDR3. A D gene is named only where the DNA matches it firmly. Some rows mark clone size as missing; the rest say once, few, many or name a class of expanded clone.

v_gene	j_gene	d_gene	abundance	CDR3aa	CDR3nt
TRBV2	TRBJ2-2	-	medium-sized	CASSASNTGELFF	TGTGCCAGCAGTGCATCAAACACCGGGGAGCTGTTTTTT
TRBV7-9	TRBJ1-1	-	-	CASSLRPGTEAFF	TGTGCCAGCAGCCTCCGACCTGGCACTGAAGCTTTCTTT
TRBV20-1	TRBJ1-4	-	few	CSARSGANEKLFF	TGCAGTGCTAGGTCTGGGGCTAATGAAAAACTGTTTTTT
TRBV4-2	TRBJ1-4	TRBD1	medium-sized	CASSPAGGKGAANEKLFF	TGTGCCAGCAGCCCCGCAGGGGGAAAGGGGGCAGCTAATGAAAAACTGTTTTTT
TRBV6-5	TRBJ1-2	-	medium-sized	CASSAWIGPESGGYTF	TGTGCCAGCAGTGCGTGGATTGGCCCCGAGAGTGGAGGCTACACCTTC
TRBV12-3/TRBV12-4	TRBJ1-3	-	medium-sized	CASSLAFGNTIYF	TGTGCCAGCAGTTTAGCATTTGGAAACACCATATATTTT
TRBV9	TRBJ2-2	-	large	CASSVGRPMNTGELFF	TGTGCCAGCAGCGTAGGGAGACCAATGAACACCGGGGAGCTGTTTTTT
TRBV7-9	TRBJ2-6	-	medium-sized	CASSFDLGVSDSPSGANVLTF	TGTGCCAGCAGCTTCGACTTAGGGGTCTCGGACAGCCCCTCTGGGGCCAACGTCCTGACTTTC
TRBV2	TRBJ2-1	-	medium-sized	CASGLSSYNEQFF	TGTGCCAGCGGTCTGAGCTCCTACAATGAGCAGTTCTTC
TRBV18	TRBJ1-1	-	medium-sized	CASSQLQLMNTEAFF	TGTGCCAGCTCACAACTACAGCTTATGAACACTGAAGCTTTCTTT
TRBV6-1	TRBJ1-6	TRBD1	medium-sized	CANGQGDNSPLHF	TGTGCCAACGGACAGGGAGATAATTCACCCCTCCACTTT
TRBV20-1	TRBJ2-5	-	medium-sized	CSAYPGRAGETQYF	TGCAGTGCTTACCCCGGGCGGGCGGGGGAGACCCAGTACTTC
TRBV30	TRBJ2-2	TRBD1	-	CAWRGTGGPGELFF	TGTGCCTGGAGAGGGACAGGAGGTCCCGGGGAGCTGTTTTTT
TRBV10-3	TRBJ2-3	TRBD2	medium-sized	CAISGLAGGPAADTQYF	TGTGCCATCAGCGGACTAGCGGGAGGGCCGGCGGCAGATACGCAGTATTTT
TRBV12-3/TRBV12-4	TRBJ2-3	TRBD1	medium-sized	CASGKRRQGTDTQYF	TGTGCCAGCGGGAAGAGGAGACAGGGGACAGATACGCAGTATTTT
TRBV6-1	TRBJ2-6	TRBD1	-	CASRRTGVISGANVLTF	TGTGCCAGCAGAAGGACAGGGGTTATCTCTGGGGCCAACGTCCTGACTTTC
TRBV20-1	TRBJ2-3	-	-	CSARWASGTDTQYF	TGCAGTGCTAGGTGGGCTAGCGGCACAGATACGCAGTATTTT
TRBV5-3	TRBJ1-1	TRBD1	medium-sized	CARSLETGGMDTEAFF	TGTGCCAGAAGCTTGGAGACAGGGGGCATGGACACTGAAGCTTTCTTT
TRBV3-1	TRBJ2-5	TRBD2	medium-sized	CASSHGILAADF	TGTGCCAGCAGCCATGGTATACTAGCGGCCGACTTC
TRBV6-6	TRBJ2-7	TRBD2	medium-sized	CASSWTSSPYEQYF	TGTGCCAGCAGTTGGACTAGCAGCCCCTACGAGCAGTACTTC
TRBV7-2	TRBJ2-3	TRBD2	many	CASSSGLAGGRDTQYF	TGTGCCAGCAGCTCGGGACTAGCGGGAGGAAGGGATACGCAGTATTTT
TRBV6-5	TRBJ1-1	-	medium-sized	CASSSHRTTEAFF	TGTGCCAGCAGCTCACACAGGACCACTGAAGCTTTCTTT